Following are 9 T cell receptor beta chains from one sample sequenced in a study of blood T cell repertoires in COVID-19. The assay was immunoSEQ multiplex PCR, and TCRdb's table has in-frame clones only and misses some. This table holds roughly 200,000 clones, roughly 83% found once. Sequenced input: peripheral blood. The receptors were sampled from a man in his forties or fifties with acute or convalescent COVID-19.

The chain uses TRBV6-5 and TRBJ1-2, with 10 bases lining up with TRBD1. This CDR3 spans 14 amino acids. Germline loops: CDR1 MNHEY, CDR2 SVGAGI. J was trimmed by 10 bases and V by 5 bases; bases with no gene match: 10. The chain's CDR3 is CASSNGDRGRDYTF. The CDR3 region has the DNA TGTGCCAGCAGTAACGGCGACAGGGGGCGCGACTACACCTTC.

This clone was seen a single time. CDR3 protein: CASMPRDRGLPGDQPQHF. The CDR3 bases are TGTGCCAGCATGCCCCGGGACAGGGGGCTTCCGGGGGATCAGCCCCAGCATTTT. This chain connects TRBV21-1 to TRBJ1-5; the tabulated D call, TRBD1, remains unverified against the DNA. TRBV21-1 is a documented pseudogene. CDR3 size: 18 residues.

This clone has more than one count but fewer than ten. The chain combines TRBV29-1 with TRBJ2-7; D is unclear. The ends were cut back, 6 bases at V and 5 bases at J, with 11 bases in the middle. The CDR3 spans 11 residues. Germline CDR1 and CDR2: SQVTM and ANQGSEA. This CDR3 is CSVVRSDEQYF. CDR3 DNA: TGCAGCGTGGTCAGGTCCGACGAGCAGTACTTC.

V and J are TRBV6-5 and TRBJ2-1; 7 nucleotides align to TRBD2. V was pared by 10 bases and J by 5 bases, with 8 bases of the junction left unmatched. The CDR3 runs 13 residues. Germline loops: CDR1 MNHEY, CDR2 SVGAGI. CDR3: CAISASGHNEQFF. The CDR3 DNA reads TGTGCCATTTCCGCTAGCGGACACAATGAGCAGTTCTTC.

This sequence joins TRBV2 and TRBJ1-3; TRBD1 matches at 9 bases. V was clipped by 7 bases and J by 1 base; unmatched bases: 5. CDR3 length: 15 residues. Germline-derived CDR1 and CDR2 are SNHLY and FYNNEI. The DNA of the CDR3 is TGTGCCAGCACCCTAGACAGGGGGTCTGGAAACACCATATATTTT. Protein product: CASTLDRGSGNTIYF.

V and J are TRBV18 and TRBJ2-7; the match to TRBD1 covers 10 bases. With V trimmed by 5 bases and J by 5 bases, 9 bases remained unmatched. Germline lookup yields CDR1 KGHSH and CDR2 LQKENI. The CDR3 consists of 15 residues. The CDR3 coding sequence is TGTGCCAGCTCAATAGGGACAGGGGCTGGCAACGAGCAGTACTTC. Its translation is CASSIGTGAGNEQYF.

The CDR3 coding sequence is TGTGCCAGCAGCCCGCAGACAGGGGGGTTCACTGAAGCTTTCTTT. Translation gives CASSPQTGGFTEAFF. The rearrangement joins TRBV7-6 to TRBJ1-1, with TRBD1 identical over 9 bases. CDR3 size: 15 residues. V was clipped by 5 bases and J by 4 bases; unmatched bases: 8. Germline V gives CDR1 SGHVS, CDR2 FNYEAQ.

This chain links TRBV19 with TRBJ2-3, with 7 bases aligning to TRBD1. The CDR3 has 14 residues. Germline CDR1 reads LNHDA; CDR2 reads SQIVND (reference sequence). With V trimmed by 8 bases and J by 4 bases, 9 bases remained unmatched. CDR3 coding DNA: TGTGCCAGTGGACTCCACACAGGGGCAGATACGCAGTATTTT. This translates into CASGLHTGADTQYF.

This clone was observed a single time. This sample also contains other DNA sequences that code for the same CDR3. V usage is TRBV19 and J usage is TRBJ2-1; 10 bases are shared with TRBD2. This CDR3 is built from 15 residues. Germline-derived CDR1 and CDR2 are LNHDA and SQIVND (reference sequence). Trimming took 0 bases from V and 4 from J; bases not matched to a gene: 0. The DNA of the CDR3 is TGTGCCAGTAGTATAGAAGCGGGAGGGTACAATGAGCAGTTCTTC. It codes for CASSIEAGGYNEQFF.